These 3 T cell receptor beta chains were sequenced from one sample in a study of OX40 agonist ivuxolimab in advanced cancers. TCRdb's copy holds only in-frame clones and misses some; the assay was immunoSEQ multiplex PCR. The sample contains 45,000 to 60,000 clones, more than 85% of which appear only once. The sample was CD4+ or CD8+ T cells sorted from blood, taken in a trial of the OX40 agonist ivuxolimab. These receptors were collected from an adult with an advanced solid tumor such as melanoma, head and neck, liver or kidney cancer.

The gene calls are TRBV10-3 and TRBJ2-6, with D unresolved. CDR3 length: 15 amino acids. The germline V and J ends were trimmed by 3 bases and 2 bases, with 8 bases remaining between them. Per the germline V gene, CDR1 is ENHRY and CDR2 is SYGVKD. CDR3 residues: CAISDGFTGANVLTF. DNA of the CDR3: TGTGCCATCAGTGATGGATTTACTGGGGCCAACGTCCTGACTTTC.

The rearrangement uses TRBV7-6 and TRBJ1-1; possibly TRBD1 for D (5 bases). V lost 2 bases and J 11 bases, leaving 18 bases between the germline ends. The V gene's germline CDR1 is SGHVS and CDR2 FNYEAQ. This CDR3 comprises 14 residues. The CDR3 nucleotides are TGTGCCAGCAGCTTAACCCCCGCGCGGGGGAATGCTTTCTTT. It codes for CASSLTPARGNAFF.

This clone has just one count. This rearrangement joins TRBV11-2 to TRBJ2-6; D is unclear. This CDR3 is built from 15 residues. Germline CDR1 and CDR2: SGHAT and FQNNGV. Trimming took off 5 bases at V and 4 bases at J, with 12 bases between the two ends. CDR3 coding DNA: TGTGCCAGCAGCCCCCCCGGTTACGGGGCCAACGTCCTGACTTTC. Amino acid sequence: CASSPPGYGANVLTF.